This TCR beta chain was recovered during a study of shared clonotypes between healthy human individuals. Profiling relied on immunoSEQ multiplex PCR, and the TCRdb table lists in-frame clones only, not all of them. The table includes millions of clones, around 90% detected once. Trimming pared 3 bases from V and 3 bases from J, leaving 9 bases between. This CDR3 spans 13 amino acids. Germline values: CDR1 MGHDK, CDR2 SYGVNS. The genes are TRBV25-1 and TRBJ2-7; D may be TRBD2 (5 bases). Sequencing was done on a sample of naive CD4+ T cells sorted from blood. Subset of the sample: CD45RA+ positively selected. The sequence derives from a man between 18 and 29 years old in good health. CDR3 sequence: CASSDFGNYEQYF. The CDR3 DNA is TGTGCCAGCAGTGACTTCGGGAACTACGAGCAGTACTTC.